Within the sample, the clone carrying this TCR beta chain is medium-sized. These data belong to a study of immune characterization of retroperitoneal liposarcoma. MiXCR was run by TCRdb on the PCR reads, yielding one entry per CDR3 protein. The data show roughly 9,300 distinct CDR3 sequences, approximately 35% seen once. Trimming pared 7 bases from V and 2 bases from J, leaving 9 bases between. The CDR3 contains 14 residues. Germline values: CDR1 MNHNS, CDR2 SASEGT. The chain carries TRBV6-1 and TRBJ1-6; no clear D gene. Source material: tumor tissue. The clonotype was recovered from a female donor with retroperitoneal liposarcoma. The CDR3 bases are TGTGCCAGCAACTCCGGGCCCTATAATTCACCCCTCCACTTT. Translating gives CASNSGPYNSPLHF.